Described below is a single T cell receptor beta chain sequence and its context. The antigen is not known. Autoimmune disease history or systemic immunosuppression disqualified patients. Researchers took blood at baseline, on cycle 4 day 1, and on cycle 7 day 1. This entry is derived from a study of OX40 agonist ivuxolimab in advanced cancers. Study-wide results and limits: A proportion of nonresponders additionally exhibited low normalized T-cell clonal expansion. More expanded clones were seen, on average, in CD8+ T cells than in CD4+.

The length of the CDR3 is 16 residues. Germline V CDR1 and CDR2: MNHEY, SMNVEV (reference sequence). The V gene end was trimmed by 4 bases and the J gene end by 3 bases; junction bases not matched to a gene: 11. Sequencing used immunoSEQ multiplex PCR; TCRdb keeps in-frame clones, though not all of them. The table lists roughly 70,000 clones, roughly 87% of them singletons. This clonotype was obtained from an adult with an advanced solid tumor such as melanoma, head and neck, liver or kidney cancer. This chain connects TRBV27 to TRBJ2-7; 8 bases agree with TRBD1. Sequencing was performed on CD4+ or CD8+ T cells sorted from blood, taken in a trial of the OX40 agonist ivuxolimab. For the CDR3, the DNA is TGTGCCAGCAGTTCCCCTCGGACAGGGTACGTCTACGAGCAGTACTTC. This codes for CASSSPRTGYVYEQYF.